This T cell receptor beta chain comes out of a study of cytomegalovirus exposure and HLA in healthy donors. General study findings and limits: Later analysis indicated greater clonal expansion among HLA-associated TCR beta chains than among equally common other chains.

Worth noting for this clone: As yet, its antigen is unknown.

CDR1 SGHTA and CDR2 FQGNSA come from the germline V gene. This CDR3 has 14 residues. Between the trimmed V and J ends, which lost 0 bases and 2 bases, there was a span of 8 bases. The PCR was carried out with 60 Vbeta primers and 13 Jbeta primers. Method: immunoSEQ multiplex PCR; TCRdb's copy keeps in-frame clones and lacks some. This table holds some 120,000 clones, roughly 80% found once. The receptor was derived from a man younger than 35 in good health and CMV-seropositive. V gene TRBV7-2 combines with J gene TRBJ2-7; D unclear. Sequencing was performed on PBMCs. CDR3 amino acids: CASSLAVQTYEQYF. The CDR3 coding sequence is TGTGCCAGCAGCTTAGCGGTACAAACCTACGAGCAGTACTTC.